The 15 T cell receptor beta chains below were found in one sample sequenced in a study of early T cells in non-severe SARS-CoV-2 infection. TCRdb processed the 5' RACE reads anew with MiXCR; each CDR3 protein has one entry. The sample holds around 70,000 distinct CDR3 sequences, about 11% seen once. Sequencing used whole blood. These receptors were obtained from an adult who was a healthcare worker with PCR-confirmed SARS-CoV-2 infection or an uninfected control (not recorded which).

The V and J genes are TRBV6-5 and TRBJ2-1; TRBD1 or TRBD2 may be the D gene (5 bases each). The length of the CDR3 is 12 residues. V lost 2 bases and J 6 bases, leaving 5 bases between the germline ends. Germline lookup yields CDR1 MNHEY and CDR2 SVGAGI. CDR3 loop: CASSYGGNEQFF. CDR3 nucleotides: TGTGCCAGCAGTTACGGGGGCAATGAGCAGTTCTTC.

This clonotype showed up just a few times. The chain links TRBV28 to TRBJ1-4; possibly TRBD1 for D (6 bases). Germline V gene sequence: CDR1 MDHEN, CDR2 SYDVKM. The CDR3 runs to 14 residues. Trimming pared 6 bases from V and 8 bases from J, leaving 16 bases between. The CDR3 spells CASSQHSGTEKLFF. As DNA, the CDR3 is TGTGCCAGCAGCCAACACTCCGGGACAGAAAAACTGTTTTTT.

The sample holds many counts of this clonotype. This chain joins TRBV3-1 and TRBJ1-2; 7 bases map to TRBD1. Trimming took 1 base from V and 8 from J; bases not matched to a gene: 7. This CDR3 region has 14 residues. Germline V CDR1 and CDR2: LGHDT, YNNKEL (reference sequence). Here the CDR3 reads CASSQGGDSGGYTF. CDR3 sequence (DNA): TGTGCCAGCAGCCAAGGGGGGGACAGCGGCGGCTACACCTTC.

The sample holds many counts of this clonotype. The rearrangement links TRBV5-4 to TRBJ2-3; D assignment may be TRBD1 or TRBD2 (5 bases each). Germline V gene sequence: CDR1 SGHNT, CDR2 YYREEE (reference sequence). This CDR3 spans 14 amino acids. The V gene lost 2 bases and the J gene lost 4 bases, with 11 bases spanning the gap. This chain's CDR3 is CASSFGTMADTQYF. The CDR3 coding sequence is TGTGCCAGCAGCTTCGGGACGATGGCAGATACGCAGTATTTT. The entire variable domain, with the rest obtained from reference TRBV5-4 and TRBJ2-3, is as follows: ETGVTQSPTHLIKTRGQQVTLRCSSQSGHNTVSWYQQALGQGPQFIFQYYREEENGRGNFPPRFSGLQFPNYSSELNVNALELDDSALYLCASSFGTMADTQYFGPGTRLTVL.

J is TRBJ2-7 and V is TRBV30; D unresolved. Trimming took off 1 base at V and 6 bases at J, with 16 bases between the two ends. Germline CDR1 and CDR2: GTSNPN and SVGIG (reference sequence). The length of the CDR3 is 14 residues. The CDR3 spells CAWSAGTHWGEQYF. The CDR3 nucleotides are TGTGCCTGGAGTGCCGGAACCCACTGGGGCGAGCAGTACTTC.

This clonotype has ten or more counts. This sequence joins TRBV6-6 and TRBJ2-3; weak D call: TRBD2 (6 bases). Germline loops: CDR1 MNHNY, CDR2 SVGAGI (reference sequence). Trimming took off 6 bases at V and 6 bases at J, with 13 bases between the two ends. The CDR3 has 13 amino acids. The DNA of the CDR3 is TGTGCCAGCAGACGGGGTAGCGGCGATACGCAGTATTTT. This sequence encodes CASRRGSGDTQYF.

This chain joins TRBV27 and TRBJ1-2, with D unresolved. Germline lookup yields CDR1 MNHEY and CDR2 SMNVEV (reference sequence). Trimming cost V 4 bases and J 2 bases, with 11 bases left between them. The CDR3 is 14 amino acids. Written as DNA, the CDR3 is TGTGCCAGCAGTTCGGCCCGTCTAAACTATGGCTACACCTTC. This gives the protein CASSSARLNYGYTF.

The chain carries TRBV11-2 and TRBJ2-7; no clear D. This CDR3 is 15 amino acids long. CDR1 is SGHAT, CDR2 FQNNGV, per germline. V shed 0 bases and J shed 4 bases, with 13 bases lying between them. For the CDR3, the DNA is TGTGCCAGCAGCTTAGAAGTCGGGTTACGTTACGAGCAGTACTTC. Protein: CASSLEVGLRYEQYF.

This clonotype was counted a few times. The chain carries TRBV7-2 and TRBJ2-5, with TRBD1 matching 8 bases. This CDR3 region has 14 residues. After removal of 3 bases from V and 4 bases from J, the junction contained 4 bases not matched to a gene. Germline V CDR1 and CDR2: SGHTA, FQGNSA. In nucleotides, the CDR3 is TGTGCCAGCAGCTTCGGCACAGGGGGAGAGACCCAGTACTTC. Protein sequence: CASSFGTGGETQYF.

This clonotype has a handful of counts. The chain carries TRBV4-2 and TRBJ2-1, with D possibly matching TRBD2 (5 bases). The germline CDR1 and CDR2 sequences are LGHNA and YNFKEQ. Trimming took 0 bases from V and 0 from J, leaving 6 bases between them. The CDR3 has 15 amino acids. The CDR3 loop is CASSQELDSYNEQFF. CDR3 nucleotide sequence: TGTGCCAGCAGCCAAGAACTAGACTCCTACAATGAGCAGTTCTTC.

The chain recombines TRBV2 with TRBJ2-1; the match to TRBD2 covers 8 bases. Germline V gene lookup returns CDR1 SNHLY and CDR2 FYNNEI. V was pared by 4 bases and J by 3 bases, with 8 bases of the junction left unmatched. This CDR3 comprises 16 residues. CDR3 in DNA: TGTGCCAGCAGTGTTTGGGGGGCGGGAGGCTACAATGAGCAGTTCTTC. This gives the protein CASSVWGAGGYNEQFF.

This clonotype was seen only a few times. V and J are TRBV10-3 and TRBJ1-5; D unresolved. Trimming stripped 4 bases from V and 3 bases from J, with 4 bases between. The CDR3 runs 12 residues. The V gene's germline CDR1 is ENHRY and CDR2 SYGVKD. The CDR3 DNA sequence: TGTGCCATCAGTGGGGACAATCAGCCCCAGCATTTT. Translated: CAISGDNQPQHF.

This clonotype was counted ten times or more. The chain couples TRBV2 to TRBJ2-1, with D perhaps TRBD2 (6 bases). V was trimmed by 6 bases and J by 0 bases, leaving 9 bases between them. In germline, CDR1 is SNHLY, CDR2 FYNNEI. This CDR3 is built from 14 residues. This CDR3 reads CASRPGDSYNEQFF. The CDR3 DNA follows: TGTGCCAGCAGGCCGGGAGACTCCTACAATGAGCAGTTCTTC. The full variable domain, with the rest looked up from reference TRBV2 and TRBJ2-1, is EPEVTQTPSHQVTQMGQEVILRCVPISNHLYFYWYRQILGQKVEFLVSFYNNEISEKSEIFDDQFSVERPDGSNFTLKIRSTKLEDSAMYFCASRPGDSYNEQFFGPGTRLTVL.

This clonotype was seen a handful of times. CDR3 amino acids: CAVSGRETDTQYF. As DNA, the CDR3 is TGTGCCGTAAGCGGGAGAGAAACAGATACGCAGTATTTT. The chain uses TRBV7-9 and TRBJ2-3, with TRBD2 identical over 8 bases. CDR3 length equals 13 residues. V gave up 11 bases and J gave up 3 bases; unmatched junction bases: 7. CDR1 is SEHNR and CDR2 is FQNEAQ in the germline V gene (reference sequence).

This clonotype was counted at least ten times. This chain connects TRBV5-4 to TRBJ2-3; TRBD1 agrees at 7 bases. Germline V gene data show CDR1 as SGHNT and CDR2 as YYREEE (reference sequence). The V segment lost 4 bases and the J segment 1 base; nucleotides outside the gene matches: 6. The CDR3 spans 15 residues. The DNA of the CDR3 is TGTGCCAGCAGCCTACAGGGGTACGGCACAGATACGCAGTATTTT. This sequence encodes CASSLQGYGTDTQYF.